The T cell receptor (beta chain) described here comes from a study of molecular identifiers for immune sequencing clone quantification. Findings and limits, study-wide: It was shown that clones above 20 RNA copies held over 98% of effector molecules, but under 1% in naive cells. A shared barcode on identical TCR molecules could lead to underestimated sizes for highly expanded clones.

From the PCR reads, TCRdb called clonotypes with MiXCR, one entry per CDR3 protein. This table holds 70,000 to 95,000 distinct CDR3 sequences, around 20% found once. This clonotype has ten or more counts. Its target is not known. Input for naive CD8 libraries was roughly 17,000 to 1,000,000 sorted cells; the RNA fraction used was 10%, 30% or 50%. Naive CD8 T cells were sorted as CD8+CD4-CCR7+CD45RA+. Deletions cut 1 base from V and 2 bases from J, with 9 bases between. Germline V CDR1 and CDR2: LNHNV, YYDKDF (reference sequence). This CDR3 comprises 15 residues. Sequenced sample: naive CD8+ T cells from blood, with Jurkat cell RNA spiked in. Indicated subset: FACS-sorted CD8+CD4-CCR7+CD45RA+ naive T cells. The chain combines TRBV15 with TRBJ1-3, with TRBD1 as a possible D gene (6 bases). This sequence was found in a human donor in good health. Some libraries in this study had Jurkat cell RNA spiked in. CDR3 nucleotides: TGTGCCACCAGCAGAGGGGGGGCCCCTGGAAACACCATATATTTT. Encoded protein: CATSRGGAPGNTIYF.